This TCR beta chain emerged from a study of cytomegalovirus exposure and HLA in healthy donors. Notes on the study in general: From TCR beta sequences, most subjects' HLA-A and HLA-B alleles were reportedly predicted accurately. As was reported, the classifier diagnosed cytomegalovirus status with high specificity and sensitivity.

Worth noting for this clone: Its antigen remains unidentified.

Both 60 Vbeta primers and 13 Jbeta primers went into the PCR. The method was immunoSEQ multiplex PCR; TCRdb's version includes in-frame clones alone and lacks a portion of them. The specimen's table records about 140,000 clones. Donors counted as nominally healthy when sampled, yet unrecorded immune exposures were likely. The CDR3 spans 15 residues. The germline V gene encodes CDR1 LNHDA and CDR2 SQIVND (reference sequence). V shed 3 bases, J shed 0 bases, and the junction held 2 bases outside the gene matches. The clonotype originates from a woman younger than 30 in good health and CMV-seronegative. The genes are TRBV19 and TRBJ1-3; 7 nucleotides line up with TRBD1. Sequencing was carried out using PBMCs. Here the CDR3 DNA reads TGTGCCAGTAGTATGGGACAGATCTCTGGAAACACCATATATTTT. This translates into CASSMGQISGNTIYF. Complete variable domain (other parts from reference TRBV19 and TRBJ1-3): DGGITQSPKYLFRKEGQNVTLSCEQNLNHDAMYWYRQDPGQGLRLIYYSQIVNDFQKGDIAEGYSVSREKKESFPLTVTSAQKNPTAFYLCASSMGQISGNTIYFGEGSWLTVV.